These T cell receptor beta chains were read from a single sample in a study of T cells in Graves' hyperthyroidism and ophthalmopathy. From the multiplex PCR reads, TCRdb called clonotypes with MiXCR, one entry per CDR3 protein. The table has fewer than 550,000 distinct CDR3 sequences, around 22% seen once; the top ten hold roughly 10%. Source material: blood. The receptor set was obtained from a woman aged 25-40 years with Graves' ophthalmopathy. Both conserved end residues are part of each CDR3. The D gene is left open where the match is weak. The size of a clone is reported for some rows only, either as once, few or many, or as a class for expanded clones.

size: many; J: TRBJ1-2; D: -; V: TRBV6-1; CDR3: CASAIWGGANYGYTF; DNA: TGTGCCAGCGCTATCTGGGGGGGAGCTAACTATGGCTACACCTTC
size: few; J: TRBJ1-2; D: -; V: TRBV4-1; CDR3: CASSQEFVDSGYTF; DNA: TGCGCCAGCAGCCAAGAGTTTGTAGACTCTGGCTACACCTTC
size: many; J: TRBJ1-1; D: -; V: TRBV11-2; CDR3: CASSPQGTAGTEAFF; DNA: TGTGCCAGCAGCCCCCAGGGGACGGCAGGCACTGAAGCTTTCTTT
size: -; J: TRBJ1-2; D: -; V: TRBV6-1; CDR3: CASSRDPAENGYTF; DNA: TGTGCCAGCAGTCGCGACCCGGCGGAGAATGGCTACACCTTC
size: many; J: TRBJ2-5; D: -; V: TRBV6-1; CDR3: CASSVAGRETQYF; DNA: TGTGCCAGCAGTGTTGCAGGGCGGGAGACCCAGTACTTC
size: many; J: TRBJ1-1; D: -; V: TRBV7-3; CDR3: CASSSTQGAEAFF; DNA: TGTGCCAGCAGCTCTACACAGGGCGCTGAAGCTTTCTTT
size: few; J: TRBJ2-2; D: -; V: TRBV9; CDR3: CASSFVFGGNTGELFF; DNA: TGTGCCAGCAGCTTTGTCTTCGGGGGGAACACCGGGGAGCTGTTTTTT
size: many; J: TRBJ1-5; D: TRBD1; V: TRBV7-2; CDR3: CASSPTGQRNQPQHF; DNA: TGTGCCAGCAGCCCGACGGGACAGCGCAATCAGCCCCAGCATTTT
size: -; J: TRBJ1-5; D: -; V: TRBV6-1; CDR3: CASTWIMVGSNQPQHF; DNA: TGTGCCAGCACCTGGATAATGGTGGGTAGCAATCAGCCCCAGCATTTT
size: many; J: TRBJ2-7; D: TRBD1; V: TRBV18; CDR3: CASSPPGQGADYEQYF; DNA: TGTGCCAGCTCACCACCGGGACAGGGGGCAGATTACGAGCAGTACTTC
size: -; J: TRBJ1-2; D: -; V: TRBV4-1; CDR3: CASSQGEGGRYGYTF; DNA: TGCGCCAGCAGCCAAGGGGAGGGGGGCCGCTATGGCTACACCTTC
size: -; J: TRBJ1-3; D: -; V: TRBV19; CDR3: CASRWDTSGNTIYF; DNA: TGTGCCAGTAGATGGGACACCTCTGGAAACACCATATATTTT
size: many; J: TRBJ2-2; D: TRBD1; V: TRBV6-2/TRBV6-3; CDR3: CASKSAGTGGRALNTGELFF; DNA: TGTGCCAGCAAGTCCGCCGGGACAGGGGGCCGAGCTCTTAACACCGGGGAGCTGTTTTTT
size: -; J: TRBJ2-7; D: -; V: TRBV6-1; CDR3: CASSEAHRSYEQYF; DNA: TGTGCCAGCAGTGAAGCGCACCGCTCCTACGAGCAGTACTTC
size: -; J: TRBJ1-2; D: -; V: TRBV30; CDR3: CAWSVKGSHGYTF; DNA: TGTGCCTGGAGTGTAAAGGGTTCGCATGGCTACACCTTC
size: few; J: TRBJ2-1; D: -; V: TRBV12-3/TRBV12-4; CDR3: CASSLGRGEQFF; DNA: TGTGCCAGCAGTTTGGGGCGGGGTGAGCAGTTCTTC
size: many; J: TRBJ1-1; D: -; V: TRBV6-1; CDR3: CASSVWAMNTEAFF; DNA: TGTGCCAGCAGTGTCTGGGCAATGAACACTGAAGCTTTCTTT
size: few; J: TRBJ1-2; D: -; V: TRBV10-3; CDR3: CAISEQTFNGYTF; DNA: TGTGCCATCAGTGAGCAAACATTTAATGGCTACACCTTC
size: -; J: TRBJ2-1; D: TRBD2; V: TRBV28; CDR3: CASGGVAYNEQFF; DNA: TGTGCCAGCGGGGGGGTGGCCTACAATGAGCAGTTCTTC
size: many; J: TRBJ2-5; D: -; V: TRBV12-3/TRBV12-4; CDR3: CASSRLVQETQYF; DNA: TGTGCCAGCAGCCGGTTGGTACAAGAGACCCAGTACTTC
size: -; J: TRBJ2-5; D: -; V: TRBV24-1; CDR3: CATSDLGPQETQYF; DNA: TGTGCCACCAGTGATTTGGGACCCCAAGAGACCCAGTACTTC
size: few; J: TRBJ2-2; D: -; V: TRBV29-1; CDR3: CSVYRDSTTGELFF; DNA: TGCAGCGTATACAGGGATTCGACCACCGGGGAGCTGTTTTTT
size: many; J: TRBJ1-2; D: TRBD1; V: TRBV29-1; CDR3: CSVVGDREGYGYTF; DNA: TGCAGCGTTGTGGGGGACAGGGAGGGTTATGGCTACACCTTC
size: many; J: TRBJ1-2; D: TRBD1; V: TRBV7-9; CDR3: CASSFQQGADYGYTF; DNA: TGTGCCAGCAGCTTCCAACAGGGGGCGGACTATGGCTACACCTTC
size: -; J: TRBJ1-3; D: -; V: TRBV12-3/TRBV12-4; CDR3: CASTSRGGHGGNTIYF; DNA: TGTGCCAGCACCTCAAGGGGAGGCCATGGTGGAAACACCATATATTTT
size: -; J: TRBJ1-1; D: -; V: TRBV7-2; CDR3: CASSSLGTNTEAFF; DNA: TGTGCCAGCAGCTCCCTCGGAACGAACACTGAAGCTTTCTTT
size: -; J: TRBJ2-5; D: -; V: TRBV7-9; CDR3: CASSLKQVQETQYF; DNA: TGTGCCAGCAGCTTAAAACAGGTCCAAGAGACCCAGTACTTC
size: many; J: TRBJ2-7; D: -; V: TRBV20-1; CDR3: CSARDEGLSYEQYF; DNA: TGCAGTGCTAGAGATGAAGGGCTCTCCTACGAGCAGTACTTC
size: -; J: TRBJ1-3; D: -; V: TRBV6-1; CDR3: CASSGAQGLRNTIYF; DNA: TGTGCCAGCAGTGGCGCACAGGGCCTTCGAAACACCATATATTTT
size: many; J: TRBJ1-2; D: -; V: TRBV28; CDR3: CASRPYSTTNYGYTF; DNA: TGTGCCAGCAGGCCCTACAGCACCACTAACTATGGCTACACCTTC
size: -; J: TRBJ2-5; D: TRBD2; V: TRBV7-9; CDR3: CASTLSGAGGQETQYF; DNA: TGTGCCAGCACCCTATCAGGAGCGGGAGGCCAAGAGACCCAGTACTTC
size: few; J: TRBJ1-1; D: -; V: TRBV7-2; CDR3: CASSLVGGKNTEAFF; DNA: TGTGCCAGCAGCTTAGTCGGGGGAAAGAACACTGAAGCTTTCTTT
size: few; J: TRBJ1-1; D: -; V: TRBV6-1; CDR3: CASSDMIYTEAFF; DNA: TGTGCCAGCAGTGACATGATATATACTGAAGCTTTCTTT
size: once; J: TRBJ1-2; D: -; V: TRBV29-1; CDR3: CSVERGSYGYTF; DNA: TGCAGCGTTGAACGAGGGAGCTATGGCTACACCTTC
size: -; J: TRBJ1-2; D: -; V: TRBV5-1; CDR3: CASSLDWGANYGYTF; DNA: TGCGCCAGCAGCTTGGATTGGGGGGCAAACTATGGCTACACCTTC
size: many; J: TRBJ2-2; D: -; V: TRBV7-7; CDR3: CASSETGTANTGELFF; DNA: TGTGCTAGCAGTGAAACCGGGACCGCGAACACCGGGGAGCTGTTTTTT
size: many; J: TRBJ1-1; D: -; V: TRBV7-2; CDR3: CASSLERTVNTEAFF; DNA: TGTGCCAGCAGCTTAGAGAGGACAGTCAACACTGAAGCTTTCTTT
size: many; J: TRBJ1-1; D: -; V: TRBV20-1; CDR3: CSASMWGLDEAFF; DNA: TGCAGTGCTAGTATGTGGGGGCTTGATGAAGCTTTCTTT
size: -; J: TRBJ2-7; D: -; V: TRBV6-2/TRBV6-3; CDR3: CASTNTGTPFEQYF; DNA: TGTGCCAGCACCAACACCGGGACACCGTTCGAGCAGTACTTC
size: many; J: TRBJ1-2; D: TRBD1; V: TRBV7-9; CDR3: CASSLAAQGYGYTF; DNA: TGTGCCAGCAGCTTAGCGGCACAGGGGTATGGCTACACCTTC
size: many; J: TRBJ1-5; D: -; V: TRBV18; CDR3: CASSFIGGEQPQHF; DNA: TGTGCCAGCTCATTCATCGGGGGAGAGCAGCCCCAGCATTTT
size: many; J: TRBJ2-7; D: -; V: TRBV15; CDR3: CATSRDQVSGTYEQYF; DNA: TGTGCCACCAGCAGAGATCAAGTCTCAGGGACCTACGAGCAGTACTTC
size: many; J: TRBJ2-3; D: -; V: TRBV12-3/TRBV12-4; CDR3: CASSIPPGSDTQYF; DNA: TGTGCCAGCAGCATTCCTCCAGGGTCTGATACGCAGTATTTT
size: -; J: TRBJ1-2; D: -; V: TRBV10-2; CDR3: CASSESSGQNYGYTF; DNA: TGCGCCAGCAGTGAGTCTTCAGGTCAAAACTATGGCTACACCTTC
size: -; J: TRBJ1-3; D: -; V: TRBV4-2; CDR3: CASTQLVGGLGSTIYF; DNA: TGTGCCAGCACCCAGTTGGTAGGGGGGCTTGGAAGCACCATATATTTT
size: -; J: TRBJ1-1; D: -; V: TRBV9; CDR3: CASSVEVGTTEAFF; DNA: TGTGCCAGCAGCGTAGAAGTTGGAACCACTGAAGCTTTCTTT
size: many; J: TRBJ1-2; D: -; V: TRBV6-1; CDR3: CASTRSGGVIGYTF; DNA: TGTGCCAGCACAAGGTCGGGGGGCGTGATCGGCTACACCTTC
size: -; J: TRBJ1-1; D: -; V: TRBV6-5; CDR3: CASSYSYGNTEAFF; DNA: TGTGCCAGCAGTTACTCGTACGGCAACACTGAAGCTTTCTTT
size: many; J: TRBJ2-7; D: -; V: TRBV13; CDR3: CASSLSRVHEQYF; DNA: TGTGCCAGCAGCTTAAGCAGGGTCCACGAGCAGTACTTC
size: many; J: TRBJ2-7; D: -; V: TRBV28; CDR3: CASSTTVLEQYF; DNA: TGTGCCAGCAGTACGACAGTCCTTGAGCAGTACTTC
size: many; J: TRBJ2-7; D: -; V: TRBV12-3/TRBV12-4; CDR3: CASSPRTYEQYF; DNA: TGTGCCAGCAGCCCAAGAACCTACGAGCAGTACTTC
size: many; J: TRBJ2-5; D: -; V: TRBV12-3/TRBV12-4; CDR3: CASSAPYQETQYF; DNA: TGTGCCAGCAGCGCACCCTACCAAGAGACCCAGTACTTC
size: many; J: TRBJ1-1; D: TRBD1; V: TRBV19; CDR3: CASSTSGTGGGTEAFF; DNA: TGTGCCAGTAGTACGTCCGGGACAGGGGGAGGGACTGAAGCTTTCTTT
size: few; J: TRBJ1-1; D: -; V: TRBV6-5; CDR3: CASGSVITEAFF; DNA: TGTGCCAGCGGTTCCGTTATCACTGAAGCTTTCTTT
size: many; J: TRBJ1-1; D: -; V: TRBV30; CDR3: CAWSVRGEKGPGAFF; DNA: TGTGCCTGGAGTGTACGCGGAGAAAAGGGCCCCGGAGCTTTCTTT